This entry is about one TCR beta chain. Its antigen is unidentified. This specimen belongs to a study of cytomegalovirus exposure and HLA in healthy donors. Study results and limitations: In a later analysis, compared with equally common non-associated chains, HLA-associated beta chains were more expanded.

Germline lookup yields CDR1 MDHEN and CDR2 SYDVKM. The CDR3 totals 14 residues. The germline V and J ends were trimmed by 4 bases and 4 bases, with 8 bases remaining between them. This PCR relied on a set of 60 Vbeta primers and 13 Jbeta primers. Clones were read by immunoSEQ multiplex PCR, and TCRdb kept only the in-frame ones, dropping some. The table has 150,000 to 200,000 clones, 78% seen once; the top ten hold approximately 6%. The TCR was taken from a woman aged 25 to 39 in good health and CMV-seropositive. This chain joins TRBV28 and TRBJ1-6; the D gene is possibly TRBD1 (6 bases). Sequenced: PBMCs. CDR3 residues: CASSWDIYNSPLHF. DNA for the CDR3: TGTGCCAGCAGTTGGGACATTTATAATTCACCCCTCCACTTT.